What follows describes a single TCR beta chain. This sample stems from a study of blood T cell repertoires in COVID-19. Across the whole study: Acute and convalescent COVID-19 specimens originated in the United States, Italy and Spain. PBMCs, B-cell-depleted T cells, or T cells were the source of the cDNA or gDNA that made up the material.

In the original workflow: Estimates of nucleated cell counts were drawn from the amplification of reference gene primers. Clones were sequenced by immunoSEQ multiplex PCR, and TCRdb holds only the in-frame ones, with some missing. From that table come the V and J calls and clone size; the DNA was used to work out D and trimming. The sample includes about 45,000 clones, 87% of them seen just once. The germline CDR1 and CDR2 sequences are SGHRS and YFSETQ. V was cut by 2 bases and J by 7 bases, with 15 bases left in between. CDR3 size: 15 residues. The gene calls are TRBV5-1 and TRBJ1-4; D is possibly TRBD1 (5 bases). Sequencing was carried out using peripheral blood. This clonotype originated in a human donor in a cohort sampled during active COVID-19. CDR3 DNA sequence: TGCGCCAGCAGCTTACAAGGGGCTTCTAGTGAAAAACTGTTTTTT. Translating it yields CASSLQGASSEKLFF.